Below, 26 T cell receptor beta chains from the same sample are listed, as sequenced in a study of identical twins (dated by TCRdb to about 2016). Libraries were made using 5' RACE. Sequencing instrument: Illumina HiSeq 2000. The public reads were quality trimmed at Q25 with fastp and then assembled into clones with MiXCR by TCRdb, keeping productive beta chains. Identical CDR3 protein sequences are pooled into one entry, listed with their most common genes and DNA. Within this sample are 600,000 to 850,000 distinct CDR3 sequences, with 15% to 20% of them counted one time only. In total, the top ten clones hold around 13% of the sample. These records were also assigned to another study, of T cells expressing NK-cell markers.

Sequencing was done on a sample of PBMCs. All receptors come from a woman aged 18-29 years in good health.

This clonotype was seen a handful of times. This chain links TRBV30 with TRBJ2-3; the D gene is possibly TRBD1 (6 bases). CDR1 is GTSNPN and CDR2 is SVGIG in the germline V gene (reference sequence). V lost 0 bases and J 2 bases, leaving 9 bases between the germline ends. CDR3 length: 14 amino acids. CDR3 region: CAWSVGGNTDTQYF. The CDR3 DNA reads TGTGCCTGGAGTGTAGGGGGTAACACAGATACGCAGTATTTT. The full variable domain, with the rest looked up from reference TRBV30 and TRBJ2-3, is SQTIHQWPATLVQPVGSPLSLECTVEGTSNPNLYWYRQAAGRGLQLLFYSVGIGQISSEVPQNLSASRPQDRQFILSSKKLLLSDSGFYLCAWSVGGNTDTQYFGPGTRLTVL.

The table lists this clonotype with a few counts. The chain combines TRBV6-1 with TRBJ2-2; TRBD2 matches 7 bases. The length of the CDR3 is 15 residues. V shed 7 bases, J shed 7 bases, and the junction held 12 bases outside the gene matches. Germline CDR1 MNHNS, CDR2 SASEGT. The CDR3 reads CASIRSGEWSGELFF. The CDR3 region has the DNA TGTGCCAGCATAAGGAGCGGGGAGTGGAGCGGGGAGCTGTTTTTT.

This clonotype was counted ten times or more. The CDR3, as DNA: TGTGCCAGCAGTTACGGGGGTACAGCCAATGGCTACACCTTC. Encoded protein: CASSYGGTANGYTF. J is TRBJ1-2 and V is TRBV6-5; weak D call: TRBD1 (5 bases). Looked up from germline, CDR1 is MNHEY and CDR2 is SVGAGI. The V end was cut by 2 bases, the J end by 6 bases, with 13 bases between. The CDR3 runs to 14 residues.

J is TRBJ2-3 and V is TRBV20-1; 11 positions match TRBD2. CDR1 is DFQATT, CDR2 SNEGSKA, per germline (reference sequence). The CDR3 has 15 amino acids. The V segment lost 3 bases and the J segment 3 bases; nucleotides outside the gene matches: 5. Written as DNA, the CDR3 is TGCAGTGCTAGCCTAGCGGGAGGAGGAACAGATACGCAGTATTTT. It is translated as CSASLAGGGTDTQYF.

This clonotype is categorized as medium-sized. This chain connects TRBV25-1 to TRBJ2-1; no reliable D call. The V gene's germline CDR1 is MGHDK and CDR2 SYGVNS. V lost 11 bases and J 8 bases, leaving 13 bases between the germline ends. The CDR3 is made up of 11 amino acids. The CDR3, as DNA: TGTGCCGCCACAACGGGCGATGAGCAGTTCTTC. Translated, it gives CAATTGDEQFF.

The CDR3 bases are TGTGCCAGCAGTTCTTACCAGACCTATGAGCAGTTCTTC. This sequence encodes CASSSYQTYEQFF. This rearrangement joins TRBV12-3 or TRBV12-4 to TRBJ2-1, with D hard to call. V dropped 4 bases and J dropped 8 bases, with 12 bases sitting between them. This CDR3 has 13 amino acids.

V gene TRBV20-1 combines with J gene TRBJ1-2; 7 nucleotides line up with TRBD1. Germline CDR1 DFQATT, CDR2 SNEGSKA (reference sequence). V was pared by 6 bases and J by 2 bases, with 9 bases of the junction left unmatched. The CDR3 is 14 residues long. CDR3 sequence reads: CSAYLGQYNYGYTF. The CDR3 region has the DNA TGCAGTGCCTACCTGGGACAGTACAACTATGGCTACACCTTC.

This clonotype was detected a few times. The gene calls are TRBV2 and TRBJ2-7; possibly TRBD1 or TRBD2 for D (5 bases each). The V gene lost 5 bases and the J gene lost 4 bases, with 12 bases spanning the gap. The germline V gene encodes CDR1 SNHLY and CDR2 FYNNEI. This CDR3 region has 13 residues. The CDR3 reads CASSTGPGYEQYF. The CDR3 DNA is TGTGCCAGCAGTACGGGACCGGGGTACGAGCAGTACTTC.

V usage is TRBV10-2 and J usage is TRBJ2-3, with D possibly TRBD1 on 5 matching bases. Trimming took off 0 bases at V and 8 bases at J, with 6 bases between the two ends. In germline, CDR1 is WSHSY, CDR2 SAAADI. The CDR3 totals 12 residues. As DNA, the CDR3 is TGCGCCAGCAGTGAGTCTAGGGGTACGCAGTATTTT. Its translation: CASSESRGTQYF.

This clonotype was detected a few times. The V gene is TRBV20-1, the J gene TRBJ1-4; a possible D gene is TRBD1 (5 bases). Germline V gives CDR1 DFQATT, CDR2 SNEGSKA (reference sequence). With 5 bases removed from V and 4 bases from J, the gap between germline ends came to 14 bases. This CDR3 is built from 14 residues. CDR3 residues: CSAERDGYNEKLFF. DNA for the CDR3: TGCAGTGCTGAAAGGGACGGATATAATGAAAAACTGTTTTTT.

This chain links TRBV14 with TRBJ2-1; TRBD2 matches 13 bases. J lost 6 bases, V lost 4 bases, and 6 bases had no gene match. This CDR3 spans 16 amino acids. The germline V gene has CDR1 SGHDN and CDR2 FVKESK. The CDR3 loop is CASSPLTSGGANEQFF. The CDR3 DNA follows: TGTGCCAGCAGCCCCTTAACTAGCGGGGGGGCCAATGAGCAGTTCTTC.

This chain joins TRBV20-1 and TRBJ2-3, with 11 bases lining up with TRBD2. CDR1 and CDR2 (germline): DFQATT, SNEGSKA (reference sequence). This CDR3 is 15 amino acids long. The CDR3: CGGLAGGRGTDTQYF. CDR3 DNA sequence: TGCGGGGGGCTAGCGGGAGGTCGGGGCACAGATACGCAGTATTTT.

This clonotype was recorded many times. J is TRBJ1-6 and V is TRBV6-1, with 7 nucleotides matching TRBD1. Germline V gene sequence: CDR1 MNHNS, CDR2 SASEGT. The CDR3 has 14 residues. J gave up 7 bases and V 7 bases, and 7 bases lay outside the gene matches. The CDR3 DNA is TGTGCCAGCACCAAGAGGGACAGCAATTCACCCCTCCACTTT. Its protein product is CASTKRDSNSPLHF.

Only a few counts were recorded for this clonotype. The V call is TRBV10-3, the J call TRBJ2-7; D is undetermined. Germline V gene lookup returns CDR1 ENHRY and CDR2 SYGVKD. The CDR3 runs to 14 residues. Trimming shortened V by 0 bases and J by 4 bases, and 10 bases separated the two germline ends. For the CDR3, the DNA is TGTGCCATCAGTGAGTCGACCGATCTATACGAGCAGTACTTC. It yields the protein CAISESTDLYEQYF.

This clonotype occurred a few times. The chain recombines TRBV11-2 with TRBJ2-3; TRBD2 agrees at 7 bases. Germline V lookup: CDR1 SGHAT, CDR2 FQNNGV. The CDR3 contains 17 residues. V shed 3 bases and J 2 bases; nucleotides not matched to a gene: 11. The CDR3 nucleotides read TGTGCCAGCAGCTTCTTCTCCGGGAGGTGGAACACAGATACGCAGTATTTT. Protein: CASSFFSGRWNTDTQYF.

V and J are TRBV28 and TRBJ1-1; TRBD1 matches at 7 bases. This CDR3 has 16 amino acids. After removal of 2 bases from V and 2 bases from J, the junction contained 8 bases not matched to a gene. Germline-derived CDR1 and CDR2 are MDHEN and SYDVKM. The chain's CDR3 is CASSLTGDRANTEAFF. The CDR3 nucleotides are TGTGCCAGCAGTTTAACGGGCGACAGGGCTAACACTGAAGCTTTCTTT.

In its sample, this clonotype was seen a few times. This chain links TRBV4-3 with TRBJ2-3; TRBD2 aligns across 7 bases. The trim removed 1 base at V and 3 bases at J, leaving 13 bases unmatched. This CDR3 spans 18 amino acids. Germline CDR1 is LGHNA and CDR2 is YSLEER. The CDR3 bases are TGCGCCAGCAGCCAAGGGGGACGAGCGGGATCCCAGACAGATACGCAGTATTTT. It is translated as CASSQGGRAGSQTDTQYF.

V is TRBV23-1 and J is TRBJ1-5; D not resolved. TRBV23-1 carries the ORF label, with uncertain function. The ends were cut back, 6 bases at V and 7 bases at J, with 10 bases in the middle. The CDR3 runs to 12 residues. In nucleotides, the CDR3 is TGCGCCAGCAGCAGATCCGGGCAGCCCCAGCATTTT. Translating it yields CASSRSGQPQHF.

The J gene is TRBJ2-5, the V gene TRBV7-8; 7 nucleotides agree with TRBD2. This CDR3 spans 12 amino acids. CDR1 and CDR2 (germline): SGHVS, FQNEAQ. The V and J ends lost 10 bases and 1 base, in that order; junction bases with no gene match: 3. CDR3 protein: CAIGTTQETQYF. DNA of the CDR3: TGTGCCATCGGGACTACCCAAGAGACCCAGTACTTC.

In its sample, this clonotype was seen a few times. V usage is TRBV25-1 and J usage is TRBJ1-1; TRBD1 is a possible D gene (5 bases). The V gene lost 8 bases and the J gene lost 4 bases, with 17 bases spanning the gap. In germline, CDR1 is MGHDK, CDR2 SYGVNS. The CDR3 loop spans 14 amino acids. The CDR3 bases are TGTGCCAGCTCTTGGGGGGGGGATGGCACTGAAGCTTTCTTT. This sequence encodes CASSWGGDGTEAFF.

The sample holds a few counts of this clonotype. The chain links TRBV5-1 to TRBJ2-5, with TRBD1 matching over 11 bases. There are 13 residues in the CDR3. Trimming took 7 bases from V and 7 from J; bases not matched to a gene: 6. Germline V lookup: CDR1 SGHRS, CDR2 YFSETQ. DNA for the CDR3: TGCGCCAGCGTAAAGGACAGGGGGCGGACCCAGTACTTC. Translating gives CASVKDRGRTQYF.

The table lists this clonotype with a few counts. The rearrangement joins TRBV12-3 or TRBV12-4 to TRBJ2-3, with D uncertain. The CDR3 is 15 residues long. V was pared by 1 base and J by 6 bases, with 14 bases between. CDR3 protein: CASSLEVGSYDTQYF. The DNA of the CDR3 is TGTGCCAGCAGTTTAGAAGTGGGGTCCTATGATACGCAGTATTTT.

This clonotype showed up just a few times. The chain is built from TRBV6-1 and TRBJ1-2; 9 bases align to TRBD1. The CDR3 loop spans 16 amino acids. Per germline, CDR1 MNHNS and CDR2 SASEGT. V was pared by 0 bases and J by 4 bases, with 6 bases of the junction left unmatched. In nucleotides, the CDR3 is TGTGCCAGCAGTGAAGCGACAGGGGGATGGATCTATGGCTACACCTTC. Its translation is CASSEATGGWIYGYTF.

The V call is TRBV12-3 or TRBV12-4, the J call TRBJ2-7; D possibly matches TRBD1 or TRBD2 (5 bases each). The CDR3 has 15 residues. V dropped 3 bases and J dropped 4 bases, with 16 bases sitting between them. CDR3 amino acids: CASSFLGPPYYEQYF. The DNA of the CDR3 is TGTGCCAGCAGTTTTCTGGGACCGCCATATTACGAGCAGTACTTC.

The CDR3: CASSPGTVVKETQYF. The CDR3 DNA sequence: TGTGCCAGCAGCCCTGGAACGGTCGTAAAAGAGACCCAGTACTTC. This chain links TRBV7-8 with TRBJ2-5; no reliable D call. V gave up 5 bases and J gave up 3 bases, with 16 bases separating them. Germline assignment: CDR1 SGHVS and CDR2 FQNEAQ. CDR3 size: 15 residues.

V usage is TRBV7-9 and J usage is TRBJ2-3; 8 nucleotides align to TRBD1. With V trimmed by 8 bases and J by 3 bases, 13 bases remained unmatched. Germline CDR1 and CDR2: SEHNR and FQNEAQ (reference sequence). The CDR3 contains 16 residues. This chain's CDR3 is CASRSSRDRGTDTQYF. CDR3 nucleotides: TGTGCCAGCCGTTCATCCCGAGACAGGGGAACAGATACGCAGTATTTT.